The 23 T cell receptor beta chains presented below share a single source sample, sequenced in a study of blood T cell repertoires in COVID-19. The assay was immunoSEQ multiplex PCR, and TCRdb's table has in-frame clones only and misses some. The data show about 120,000 clones, with over 75% seen just once and roughly 10% held by the top ten. Sequenced sample: peripheral blood. The receptors originated from an older man with acute or convalescent COVID-19.

V and J are TRBV7-2 and TRBJ2-7, with 12 bases lining up with TRBD1. Per germline, CDR1 SGHTA and CDR2 FQGNSA. V was clipped by 4 bases and J by 6 bases; unmatched bases: 13. The CDR3 sequence is 17 residues long. This CDR3 reads CASSSRGGTGGLSEQYF. The DNA for the CDR3 is TGTGCCAGCAGCTCCAGGGGCGGGACAGGGGGCCTTAGCGAGCAGTACTTC.

This chain connects TRBV28 to TRBJ1-2; D gene uncertain. V lost 2 bases and J 12 bases, leaving 13 bases between the germline ends. CDR3 size: 12 residues. CDR1 and CDR2 from the germline V gene are MDHEN and SYDVKM. CDR3 sequence: CASSLNHQVHTF. The CDR3 DNA reads as TGTGCCAGCAGTTTAAATCACCAGGTTCACACCTTC.

The chain carries TRBV7-9 and TRBJ2-7; 7 bases are a match to TRBD2. The CDR3 is 13 residues long. Losses at the gene ends were 11 bases for V and 0 bases for J; bases not matched to a gene: 7. CDR1 and CDR2 from the germline V gene are SEHNR and FQNEAQ (reference sequence). The CDR3 is CAGGSSGSYEQYF. The DNA for the CDR3 is TGTGCCGGTGGGTCTAGCGGCTCCTACGAGCAGTACTTC.

J is TRBJ1-1 and V is TRBV19, with TRBD1 matching over 9 bases. This CDR3 has 14 residues. Germline V lookup: CDR1 LNHDA, CDR2 SQIVND (reference sequence). V was pared by 4 bases and J by 3 bases, with 3 bases of the junction left unmatched. The CDR3 loop is CASSKGQGDTEAFF. As DNA, the CDR3 is TGTGCCAGTAGTAAGGGACAGGGAGACACTGAAGCTTTCTTT.

The V call is TRBV7-9, the J call TRBJ1-1, with D possibly being TRBD1 (6 bases). Germline V gives CDR1 SEHNR, CDR2 FQNEAQ (reference sequence). The CDR3 runs 13 residues. Trimming pared 5 bases from V and 4 bases from J, leaving 11 bases between. The CDR3 loop is CASSDTGFTEAFF. The CDR3 region has the DNA TGTGCCAGCAGCGACACAGGGTTCACTGAAGCTTTCTTT.

The chain uses TRBV9 and TRBJ1-3; no firm D call. V lost 3 bases and J lost 0, with 13 bases in between. This CDR3 comprises 16 residues. CDR1 and CDR2 from the germline V gene are SGDLS and YYNGEE. Here the CDR3 reads CASSARTISSGNTIYF. As DNA, the CDR3 is TGTGCCAGCAGCGCCCGGACTATCAGCTCTGGAAACACCATATATTTT.

The chain is built from TRBV13 and TRBJ2-7; 8 bases agree with TRBD2. This CDR3 has 14 amino acids. Per germline, CDR1 PRHDT and CDR2 FYEKMQ (reference sequence). V lost 5 bases and J lost 0; bases outside the gene matches: 3. CDR3 sequence: CASSPSGSSYEQYF. CDR3 sequence (DNA): TGTGCCAGCAGCCCGAGCGGGAGCTCCTACGAGCAGTACTTC.

This chain connects TRBV27 to TRBJ2-3; D is perhaps TRBD2 (5 bases). V was clipped by 3 bases and J by 4 bases, with 14 bases between them. CDR3 length: 15 residues. Per the germline V gene, CDR1 is MNHEY and CDR2 is SMNVEV (reference sequence). CDR3 protein: CASSFVLAHPDTQYF. The CDR3 nucleotides are TGTGCCAGCAGTTTTGTCCTAGCCCACCCAGATACGCAGTATTTT.

To note about this clone: One junction end does not reproduce the germline sequence, and a read error may be involved. The chain is built from TRBV25-1 and TRBJ2-3; TRBD1 might be the D (5 bases). Germline V gives CDR1 MGHDK, CDR2 SYGVNS. The CDR3 is 14 amino acids. CDR3 coding DNA: TGTGCCAGCAGCGAATCCAACAGGATGGATACGCAGTATTTT. Translating gives CASSESNRMDTQYF.

The chain recombines TRBV30 with TRBJ1-1, with D uncertain. V lost 3 bases and J lost 4, with 9 bases in between. This CDR3 region has 12 residues. Germline lookup yields CDR1 GTSNPN and CDR2 SVGIG (reference sequence). CDR3: CAWRGGRTEAFF. CDR3 bases: TGTGCCTGGAGGGGAGGTCGCACTGAAGCTTTCTTT.

This sequence joins TRBV6-2 or TRBV6-3 and TRBJ2-7; D call uncertain. CDR1 is MNHEY, CDR2 SVGEGT, per germline. Trimming took off 2 bases at V and 1 base at J, with 12 bases between the two ends. This CDR3 comprises 15 residues. In DNA form, the CDR3 reads TGTGCCAGCAGTTACCTGGCTAGGTCTTCCTACGAGCAGTACTTC. It specifies CASSYLARSSYEQYF.

The gene calls are TRBV28 and TRBJ1-6; 8 bases fit TRBD1. The CDR3 is 14 amino acids. Germline-derived CDR1 and CDR2 are MDHEN and SYDVKM. J was trimmed by 8 bases and V by 5 bases; bases with no gene match: 5. The CDR3 protein is CASSPPGGHSPLHF. DNA for the CDR3: TGTGCCAGCAGTCCGCCAGGGGGCCATTCACCCCTCCACTTT.

The CDR3 is CASSIFEKLFF. The CDR3 DNA follows: TGTGCCAGTAGTATCTTTGAAAAACTGTTTTTT. The rearrangement uses TRBV19 and TRBJ1-4, with D uncertain. CDR1 and CDR2 (germline): LNHDA, SQIVND (reference sequence). The CDR3 totals 11 residues. Trimming cost V 3 bases and J 7 bases, with 3 bases left between them.

V gene TRBV20-1 combines with J gene TRBJ1-2; D may be TRBD1 (5 bases). The CDR3 has 10 residues. CDR1 and CDR2 (germline): DFQATT, SNEGSKA (reference sequence). CDR3 sequence reads: CKAQEIGYTF. The CDR3 nucleotides read TGCAAGGCACAGGAGATAGGCTACACCTTC.

The chain uses TRBV7-8 and TRBJ1-1; D perhaps matches TRBD1 (5 bases). With 5 bases removed from V and 1 base from J, the gap between germline ends came to 14 bases. The CDR3 sequence is 15 residues long. Germline lookup yields CDR1 SGHVS and CDR2 FQNEAQ. CDR3 sequence reads: CASSLVGPQNTEAFF. CDR3 DNA sequence: TGTGCCAGCAGCCTCGTGGGGCCCCAGAACACTGAAGCTTTCTTT.

The chain links TRBV2 to TRBJ1-3; D gene ambiguous. The germline gives CDR1 SNHLY, CDR2 FYNNEI. Between the trimmed V and J ends, which lost 3 bases and 2 bases, there was a span of 11 bases. CDR3 length: 15 amino acids. This CDR3 is CASSERNLAGNTIYF. Written as DNA, the CDR3 is TGTGCCAGCAGTGAGCGGAACTTGGCTGGAAACACCATATATTTT.

The rearrangement uses TRBV27 and TRBJ1-2; D is perhaps TRBD1 (6 bases). Trimming took 4 bases from V and 5 from J, leaving 17 bases between them. Looked up from germline, CDR1 is MNHEY and CDR2 is SMNVEV (reference sequence). The CDR3 totals 15 residues. CDR3 loop: CASSWGAGVEYGYTF. The CDR3, as DNA: TGTGCCAGCAGTTGGGGTGCAGGGGTGGAATATGGCTACACCTTC.

This clone was detected once. CDR3 region: CASSILHRDQPQHF. In DNA, the CDR3 is TGTGCCAGTAGTATATTACACAGGGATCAGCCCCAGCATTTT. The J gene is TRBJ1-5, the V gene TRBV19, with a possible D match to TRBD1 (6 bases). In germline, CDR1 is LNHDA, CDR2 SQIVND (reference sequence). The CDR3 has 14 residues. Trimming pared 2 bases from V and 5 bases from J, leaving 10 bases between.

V gene TRBV13 combines with J gene TRBJ1-1, with D tentatively TRBD1 (6 bases). This CDR3 has 16 residues. With 2 bases removed from V and 3 bases from J, the gap between germline ends came to 16 bases. The V gene's germline CDR1 is PRHDT and CDR2 FYEKMQ (reference sequence). The CDR3 coding sequence is TGTGCCAGCAGCTTAACATCGGGGGGCCGGGACACTGAAGCTTTCTTT. This codes for CASSLTSGGRDTEAFF.

The chain joins TRBV28 to TRBJ2-1, with 10 bases identical to TRBD2. Germline V gene lookup returns CDR1 MDHEN and CDR2 SYDVKM. Trimming at V came to 6 bases and at J to 1 base, leaving 0 bases not matched to a gene. CDR3 length equals 14 residues. This CDR3 is CASRTSGSYNEQFF. For the CDR3, the DNA is TGTGCCAGCAGGACTAGCGGGTCCTACAATGAGCAGTTCTTC.

This rearrangement joins TRBV19 to TRBJ1-2; 10 positions agree with TRBD1. V lost 9 bases, J lost 3 bases, and 10 bases stayed unmatched. Germline values: CDR1 LNHDA, CDR2 SQIVND (reference sequence). The CDR3 runs to 15 residues. CDR3 amino acids: CASGTGATLHYGYTF. CDR3 sequence (DNA): TGTGCCAGCGGGACAGGGGCCACCTTACACTATGGCTACACCTTC.

The chain links TRBV12-3 or TRBV12-4 to TRBJ2-2; D not resolved. The CDR3 runs to 13 residues. Trimming removed 3 bases at V and 7 bases at J, with 9 bases between. Written as DNA, the CDR3 is TGTGCCAGCAGTTTTAGTAGCTTCGGGGAGCTGTTTTTT. Its protein product is CASSFSSFGELFF.

The V and J genes are TRBV30 and TRBJ1-2, with D hard to call. V lost 3 bases and J 8 bases, leaving 19 bases between the germline ends. Germline V CDR1 and CDR2: GTSNPN, SVGIG (reference sequence). This CDR3 has 14 residues. CDR3 coding DNA: TGTGCCTGGAGAAGAAGGTCAGCGGGTGACGGCTACACCTTC. Residues: CAWRRRSAGDGYTF.